Listed here is a single T cell receptor (beta chain). This record belongs to a study of glioma-infiltrating T cells after dendritic cell vaccination. About the study: Autologous tumor lysate-pulsed dendritic cell vaccination was given between about 2002 and 2013.

As to time point: after dendritic cell vaccination, including at tumor progression/relapse. Per germline, CDR1 MNHEY and CDR2 SVGAGI. The CDR3 is made up of 16 amino acids. After removal of 4 bases from V and 5 bases from J, the junction contained 12 bases not matched to a gene. Input was 2 ug genomic DNA, or all available if less. The assay was immunoSEQ multiplex PCR, and TCRdb's table has in-frame clones only and misses some. Found here are tens of thousands of clones, roughly four fifths of them singletons; the top ten hold less than 7.5%. The chain uses TRBV6-5 and TRBJ2-7; 9 bases are shared with TRBD1. This TCR was recovered from a human donor with glioblastoma. Sequences were derived from blood, sampled after dendritic cell vaccination. CDR3 DNA: TGTGCCAGCAGTTCCCCATTAGGGACAGGGTCCCACGAGCAGTACTTC. It yields the protein CASSSPLGTGSHEQYF.